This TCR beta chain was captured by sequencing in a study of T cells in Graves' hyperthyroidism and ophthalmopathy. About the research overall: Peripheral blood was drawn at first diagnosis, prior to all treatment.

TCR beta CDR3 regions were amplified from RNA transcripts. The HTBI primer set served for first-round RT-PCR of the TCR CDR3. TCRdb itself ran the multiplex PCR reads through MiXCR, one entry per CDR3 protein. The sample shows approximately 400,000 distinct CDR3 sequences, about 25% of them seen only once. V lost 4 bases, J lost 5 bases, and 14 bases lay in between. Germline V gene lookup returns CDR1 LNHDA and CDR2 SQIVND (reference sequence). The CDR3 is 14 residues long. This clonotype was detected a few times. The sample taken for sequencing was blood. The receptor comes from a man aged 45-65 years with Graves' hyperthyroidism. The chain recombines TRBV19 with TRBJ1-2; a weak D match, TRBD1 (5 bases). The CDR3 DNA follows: TGTGCCAGTAGTAGGATCGGGACGGGGTATGGCTACACCTTC. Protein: CASSRIGTGYGYTF.